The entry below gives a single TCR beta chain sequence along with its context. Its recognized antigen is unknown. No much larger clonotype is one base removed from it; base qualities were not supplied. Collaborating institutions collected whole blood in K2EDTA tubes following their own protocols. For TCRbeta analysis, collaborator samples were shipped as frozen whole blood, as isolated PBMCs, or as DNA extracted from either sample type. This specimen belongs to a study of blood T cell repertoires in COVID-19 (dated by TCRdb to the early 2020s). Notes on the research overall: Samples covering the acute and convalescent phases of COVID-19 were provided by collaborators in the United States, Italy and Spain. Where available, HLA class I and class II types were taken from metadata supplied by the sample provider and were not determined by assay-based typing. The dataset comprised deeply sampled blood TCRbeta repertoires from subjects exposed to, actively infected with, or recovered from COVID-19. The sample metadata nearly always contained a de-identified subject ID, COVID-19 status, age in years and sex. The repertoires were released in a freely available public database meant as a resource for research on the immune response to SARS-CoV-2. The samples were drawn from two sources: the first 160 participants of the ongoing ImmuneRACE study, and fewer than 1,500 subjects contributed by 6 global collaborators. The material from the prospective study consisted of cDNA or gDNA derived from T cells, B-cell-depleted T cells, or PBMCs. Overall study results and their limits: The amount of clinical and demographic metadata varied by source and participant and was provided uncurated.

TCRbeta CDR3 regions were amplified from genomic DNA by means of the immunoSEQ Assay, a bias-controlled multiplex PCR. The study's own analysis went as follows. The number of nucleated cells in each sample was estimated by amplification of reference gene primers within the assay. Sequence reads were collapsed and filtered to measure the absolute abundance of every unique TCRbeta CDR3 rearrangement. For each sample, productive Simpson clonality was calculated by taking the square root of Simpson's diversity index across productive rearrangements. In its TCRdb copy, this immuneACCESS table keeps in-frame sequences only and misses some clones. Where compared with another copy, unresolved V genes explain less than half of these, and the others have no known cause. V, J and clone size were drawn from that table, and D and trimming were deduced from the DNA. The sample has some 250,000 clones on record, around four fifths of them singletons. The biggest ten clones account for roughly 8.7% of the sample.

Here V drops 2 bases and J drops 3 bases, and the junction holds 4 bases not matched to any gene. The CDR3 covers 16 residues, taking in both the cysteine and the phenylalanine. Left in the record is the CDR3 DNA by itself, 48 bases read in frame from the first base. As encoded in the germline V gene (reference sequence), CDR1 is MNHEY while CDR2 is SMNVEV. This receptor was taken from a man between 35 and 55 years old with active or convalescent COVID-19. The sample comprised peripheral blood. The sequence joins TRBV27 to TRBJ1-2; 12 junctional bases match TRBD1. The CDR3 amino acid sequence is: CASSLVGTGGYYGYTF. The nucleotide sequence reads TGTGCCAGCAGTTTAGTCGGGACAGGGGGCTACTATGGCTACACCTTC.